A single sample is the source of the 18 T cell receptor beta chains below, sequenced in a study of shared clonotypes between healthy human individuals. Sequenced by immunoSEQ multiplex PCR; TCRdb stores in-frame clones only, minus some. Here the sample spans around 1.1 million clones, around 78% being singletons. The material sequenced was memory CD4+ T cells from PBMCs. Subset: CD45RA-negative fraction. The receptors were gathered from a man between 18 and 35 years old in good health. Some clones in this sample may be carry-over from other donors' samples.

The V call is TRBV6-1, the J call TRBJ2-5; D not certain. Germline CDR1 is MNHNS and CDR2 is SASEGT. The CDR3 loop spans 13 amino acids. The germline V and J ends were trimmed by 4 bases and 4 bases, with 10 bases remaining between them. CDR3 nucleotide sequence: TGTGCCAGCAGTGTAAGCTTTGGAGAGACCCAGTACTTC. Protein product: CASSVSFGETQYF.

The rearrangement links TRBV11-3 to TRBJ1-2; 8 bases align to TRBD1. Germline V gives CDR1 SGHNT, CDR2 YENEEA. With V trimmed by 4 bases and J by 4 bases, 8 bases remained unmatched. This CDR3 is built from 15 residues. DNA of the CDR3: TGTGCCAGCAGCTCAGATCAGGGGGCAGGCTATGGCTACACCTTC. Its protein is CASSSDQGAGYGYTF.

The rearrangement links TRBV5-1 to TRBJ1-3; D unresolved. This CDR3 is 13 amino acids long. CDR1 is SGHRS, CDR2 YFSETQ, per germline. V gave up 0 bases and J gave up 4 bases, with 5 bases separating them. CDR3 region: CASSLGLGNTIYF. CDR3 nucleotide sequence: TGCGCCAGCAGCTTGGGGTTAGGAAACACCATATATTTT.

This clone has just a few counts. V gene TRBV4-2 combines with J gene TRBJ2-7; 10 bases agree with TRBD1. This CDR3 has 17 amino acids. Germline V CDR1 and CDR2: LGHNA, YNFKEQ. The junction had 8 bases not matched to a gene; V was cut back by 1 base and J by 2 bases. DNA of the CDR3: TGTGCCAGCAGCCAAGCAATGGGGACAGGGGTTACCTACGAGCAGTACTTC. This sequence encodes CASSQAMGTGVTYEQYF.

CDR3: CASGGGANVLTF. CDR3 nucleotides: TGTGCCAGCGGCGGTGGGGCCAACGTCCTGACTTTC. The chain carries TRBV2 and TRBJ2-6; D not resolved. With 8 bases removed from V and 3 bases from J, the gap between germline ends came to 5 bases. This CDR3 has 12 residues. From germline, CDR1 is SNHLY and CDR2 FYNNEI. Supplemented by reference TRBV2 and TRBJ2-6, the full variable domain reads EPEVTQTPSHQVTQMGQEVILRCVPISNHLYFYWYRQILGQKVEFLVSFYNNEISEKSEIFDDQFSVERPDGSNFTLKIRSTKLEDSAMYFCASGGGANVLTFGAGSRLTVL.

In regard to this clone: Other DNA sequences from this sample encode an identical CDR3 as well. This chain connects TRBV6-5 to TRBJ1-2; a weak D match, TRBD1 (5 bases). Looked up from germline, CDR1 is MNHEY and CDR2 is SVGAGI. V was trimmed by 2 bases and J by 8 bases, leaving 12 bases between them. This CDR3 spans 13 amino acids. CDR3 loop: CASSYTGAGGYTF. Here the CDR3 DNA reads TGTGCCAGCAGTTACACGGGCGCAGGGGGCTACACCTTC.

The V and J genes are TRBV27 and TRBJ1-2; D is ambiguous. This CDR3 has 15 amino acids. V lost 4 bases, J lost 5 bases, and 17 bases lay in between. Germline V gene data show CDR1 as MNHEY and CDR2 as SMNVEV (reference sequence). The CDR3 DNA reads TGTGCCAGCAGTTCCTCGGTCCTGACACTTTATGGCTACACCTTC. This sequence encodes CASSSSVLTLYGYTF.

Of note for this clone: The same CDR3 arises from other DNA sequences in this sample as well. The chain combines TRBV15 with TRBJ1-3, with D unclear. CDR3 length equals 14 residues. Looked up from germline, CDR1 is LNHNV and CDR2 is YYDKDF (reference sequence). V was cut by 1 base and J by 2 bases, with 6 bases left in between. The CDR3 DNA sequence: TGTGCCACCAGCAGAGGGGGTGCTGGAAACACCATATATTTT. Translated, it gives CATSRGGAGNTIYF.

The chain employs TRBV28 and TRBJ1-2; D gene uncertain. Between the trimmed V and J ends, which lost 6 bases and 5 bases, there was a span of 13 bases. Germline-derived CDR1 and CDR2 are MDHEN and SYDVKM. The CDR3 spans 13 residues. The CDR3 spells CASSPRRTYGYTF. CDR3 coding DNA: TGTGCCAGCAGCCCTAGACGCACATATGGCTACACCTTC.

V gene TRBV7-9 combines with J gene TRBJ2-3, with a weak D call TRBD2 (5 bases). Germline values: CDR1 SEHNR, CDR2 FQNEAQ (reference sequence). Trimming took off 3 bases at V and 0 bases at J, with 7 bases between the two ends. The CDR3 has 14 residues. CDR3: CASSFRGSTDTQYF. The DNA of the CDR3 is TGTGCCAGCAGCTTTCGAGGGAGCACAGATACGCAGTATTTT.

The gene calls are TRBV7-8 and TRBJ2-7, with D perhaps matching TRBD1 or TRBD2 (5 bases each). There are 15 residues in the CDR3. The V gene's germline CDR1 is SGHVS and CDR2 FQNEAQ. Trimming pared 0 bases from V and 3 bases from J, leaving 12 bases between. CDR3 nucleotides: TGTGCCAGCAGCTTAGCGATCGCTGGGGGCTACGAGCAGTACTTC. It translates to CASSLAIAGGYEQYF. Variable domain in full (rest from reference TRBV7-8 and TRBJ2-7): GAGVSQSPRYKVAKRGQDVALRCDPISGHVSLFWYQQALGQGPEFLTYFQNEAQLDKSGLPSDRFFAERPEGSVSTLKIQRTQQEDSAVYLCASSLAIAGGYEQYFGPGTRLTVT.

The rearrangement joins TRBV25-1 to TRBJ2-1; perhaps TRBD2 as D (5 bases). CDR3 size: 13 residues. The V gene lost 4 bases and the J gene lost 8 bases, with 12 bases spanning the gap. CDR1 MGHDK and CDR2 SYGVNS come from the germline V gene. CDR3 protein: CASSVRVGDEQFF. For the CDR3, the DNA is TGTGCCAGCAGTGTCCGAGTCGGGGATGAGCAGTTCTTC.

The chain combines TRBV7-9 with TRBJ1-5; 8 bases are a match to TRBD1. This CDR3 comprises 16 residues. Germline lookup yields CDR1 SEHNR and CDR2 FQNEAQ (reference sequence). V trimming: 5 bases; J trimming: 7 bases; junction bases outside the gene matches: 13. CDR3 in DNA: TGTGCCAGCAGCCCAAAGGGACAGGTAAGTAGCCAGCCCCAGCATTTT. It encodes CASSPKGQVSSQPQHF.

The chain links TRBV30 to TRBJ1-2, with a weak D call TRBD1 (6 bases). V was clipped by 3 bases and J by 8 bases, with 16 bases between them. Germline loops: CDR1 GTSNPN, CDR2 SVGIG (reference sequence). The CDR3 totals 13 residues. The CDR3 DNA sequence: TGTGCCTGGAGCATCACAGGGTATCGGGGCTACACCTTC. This encodes CAWSITGYRGYTF.

This clone occurred once. This rearrangement joins TRBV7-2 to TRBJ2-7; D gene uncertain. The V and J ends lost 2 bases and 2 bases respectively, with 10 bases between them. CDR1 SGHTA and CDR2 FQGNSA come from the germline V gene. This CDR3 spans 14 amino acids. This CDR3 reads CASSLSLGPYEQYF. CDR3 nucleotides: TGTGCCAGCAGCTTAAGTCTAGGGCCCTACGAGCAGTACTTC.

This rearrangement joins TRBV5-6 to TRBJ2-3, with 7 nucleotides matching TRBD1. The CDR3 spans 15 residues. The V segment lost 4 bases and the J segment 6 bases; nucleotides outside the gene matches: 11. Germline CDR1 is SGHDT and CDR2 is YYEEEE. CDR3 loop: CASSLWDSRGDTQYF. The DNA of the CDR3 is TGTGCCAGCAGCCTGTGGGACAGCCGCGGGGATACGCAGTATTTT. Using reference TRBV5-6 and TRBJ2-3 for the parts outside the CDR3, the full variable domain is DAGVTQSPTHLIKTRGQQVTLRCSPKSGHDTVSWYQQALGQGPQFIFQYYEEEERQRGNFPDRFSGHQFPNYSSELNVNALLLGDSALYLCASSLWDSRGDTQYFGPGTRLTVL.

This chain links TRBV2 with TRBJ2-3, with D possibly called TRBD1 or TRBD2 (5 bases each). In germline, CDR1 is SNHLY, CDR2 FYNNEI. This CDR3 is built from 12 residues. V shed 6 bases and J shed 6 bases, with 10 bases lying between them. CDR3: CASRGVVDTQYF. Here the CDR3 DNA reads TGTGCCAGCAGGGGGGTGGTGGATACGCAGTATTTT.

The genes are TRBV5-1 and TRBJ1-1; D not certain. V dropped 0 bases and J dropped 0 bases, with 6 bases sitting between them. The CDR3 is 14 residues long. The V gene's germline CDR1 is SGHRS and CDR2 YFSETQ. CDR3 sequence (DNA): TGCGCCAGCAGCTTGGTACGGATGAACACTGAAGCTTTCTTT. Its protein product is CASSLVRMNTEAFF.